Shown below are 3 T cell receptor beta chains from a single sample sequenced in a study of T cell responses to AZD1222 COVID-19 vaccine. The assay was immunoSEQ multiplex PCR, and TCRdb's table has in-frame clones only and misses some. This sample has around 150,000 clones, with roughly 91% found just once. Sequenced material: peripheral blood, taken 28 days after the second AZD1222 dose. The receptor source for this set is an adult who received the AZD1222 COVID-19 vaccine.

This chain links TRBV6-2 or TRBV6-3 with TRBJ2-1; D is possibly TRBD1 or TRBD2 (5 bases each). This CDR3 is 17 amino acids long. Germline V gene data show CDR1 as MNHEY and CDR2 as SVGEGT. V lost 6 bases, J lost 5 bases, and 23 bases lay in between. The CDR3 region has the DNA TGTGCCAGCAGCCGAAACACCGGGACCCTAACTAACAATGAGCAGTTCTTC. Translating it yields CASSRNTGTLTNNEQFF.

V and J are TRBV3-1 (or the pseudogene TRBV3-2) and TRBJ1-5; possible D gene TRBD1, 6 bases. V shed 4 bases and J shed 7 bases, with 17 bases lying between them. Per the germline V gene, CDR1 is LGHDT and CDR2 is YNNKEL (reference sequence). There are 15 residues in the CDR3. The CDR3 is CASSLGGGGGQPQHF. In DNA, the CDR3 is TGTGCCAGCAGCCTCGGAGGAGGGGGAGGCCAGCCCCAGCATTTT.

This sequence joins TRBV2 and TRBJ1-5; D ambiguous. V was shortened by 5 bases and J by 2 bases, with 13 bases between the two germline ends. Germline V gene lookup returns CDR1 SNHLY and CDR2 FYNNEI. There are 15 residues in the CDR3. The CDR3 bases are TGTGCCAGCAGTCCCCGGACGGTCCGCAATCAGCCCCAGCATTTT. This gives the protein CASSPRTVRNQPQHF.